The clone carrying this T cell receptor beta chain was seen ten or more times. Its antigen is unknown. The germline gives CDR1 MGHRA, CDR2 YSYEKL. The CDR3 totals 15 residues. After removal of 3 bases from V and 5 bases from J, the junction contained 5 bases not matched to a gene. This entry is derived from a study of T-cell reconstitution after alpha-beta-depleted transplantation in children. Overall study results and limits: By one year post-transplant, T-cell counts and diversity largely arose from T cells that were newly produced.

Unique molecular identifiers were used to barcode this TCRbeta library. MiXCR, applied by TCRdb to the PCR reads, yields one record per CDR3 protein. Of roughly 150,000 distinct CDR3 sequences in the sample, over 8.5% were seen once. The rearrangement joins TRBV4-1 to TRBJ2-1; 9 bases are shared with TRBD1. This sequence originates from a boy aged 2-9 years with acute myeloid leukemia, due to receive a stem cell transplant. The source was PBMCs, collected before TCRalphabeta/CD19-depleted stem cell transplant. The chain's CDR3 is CASSQVDRGDNEQFF. The CDR3 DNA reads as TGCGCCAGCAGCCAGGTGGACAGGGGAGACAATGAGCAGTTCTTC.